These 18 T cell receptor beta chains originate from one sample sequenced in a study of blood T cell repertoires in COVID-19 (dated by TCRdb to the early 2020s). Library prep was done by the immunoSEQ multiplex PCR assay. Entries here come from immuneACCESS through TCRdb and include only in-frame sequences with V and J called. Some clones fail to appear in such tables; in the studies checked, an unresolved V gene covers under half of the shortfall, and the cause of the remainder is unknown. Present in this sample are fewer than 350,000 clones, 80% to 90% of which were seen just once. Jointly, the top ten make up approximately 4% of the sample. The sequenced material came from PBMCs or T cells enriched from blood (not recorded which). Receptor source: a woman aged 25 to 39 with acute COVID-19.

This clone was detected once. V is TRBV6-5 and J is TRBJ2-5; 7 bases align to TRBD1. V gave up 6 bases and J gave up 0 bases; unmatched junction bases: 7. The CDR3 is 15 amino acids. The germline V gene has CDR1 MNHEY and CDR2 SVGAGI. In DNA form, the CDR3 reads TGTGCCAGCAGCCAGGGGGTTACGTACCAAGAGACCCAGTACTTC. The encoded protein is CASSQGVTYQETQYF.

This sequence joins TRBV3-1 (or the pseudogene TRBV3-2) and TRBJ1-4; weak D call: TRBD1 (6 bases). CDR3 length: 16 residues. Per germline, CDR1 LGHDT and CDR2 YNNKEL (reference sequence). Trimming took 1 base from V and 5 from J, leaving 14 bases between them. For the CDR3, the DNA is TGTGCCAGCAGCCAAGTTGGCGACAGGCCAAATGAAAAACTGTTTTTT. Protein: CASSQVGDRPNEKLFF.

CDR3: CATMGAPGELFF. The CDR3 nucleotides are TGTGCCACCATGGGGGCCCCTGGGGAGCTGTTTTTT. The chain is built from TRBV15 and TRBJ2-2, with a possible D match to TRBD1 (6 bases). CDR1 LNHNV and CDR2 YYDKDF come from the germline V gene (reference sequence). CDR3 length: 12 amino acids. Trimming stripped 7 bases from V and 8 bases from J, with 11 bases between.

The gene calls are TRBV28 and TRBJ2-2; D is perhaps TRBD1 (6 bases). Trimming took off 7 bases at V and 1 base at J, with 10 bases between the two ends. Germline-derived CDR1 and CDR2 are MDHEN and SYDVKM. The CDR3 has 14 residues. CDR3 residues: CASNVGQNTGELFF. The CDR3 DNA follows: TGTGCCAGCAACGTGGGACAGAACACCGGGGAGCTGTTTTTT.

This chain connects TRBV13 to TRBJ2-2; 7 bases line up with TRBD2. This CDR3 contains 17 residues. Germline V gene lookup returns CDR1 PRHDT and CDR2 FYEKMQ (reference sequence). V shed 0 bases, J shed 4 bases, and the junction held 8 bases outside the gene matches. The CDR3 DNA reads TGTGCCAGCAGCTTAGGCCGGGCGGGAGCGGTCACCGGGGAGCTGTTTTTT. This gives the protein CASSLGRAGAVTGELFF.

The chain combines TRBV12-3 or TRBV12-4 with TRBJ1-1; weak D call: TRBD1 (6 bases). V was clipped by 7 bases and J by 5 bases, with 14 bases between them. This CDR3 region has 13 residues. The CDR3 DNA reads TGTGCCAGCATTCGAACCCAGGGGACTGAAGCTTTCTTT. Protein product: CASIRTQGTEAFF.

The chain employs TRBV7-9 and TRBJ1-2; no clear D gene. This CDR3 region has 16 residues. Trimming shortened V by 5 bases and J by 0 bases, and 16 bases separated the two germline ends. Germline V gene lookup returns CDR1 SEHNR and CDR2 FQNEAQ (reference sequence). The CDR3: CASSRPEETSNYGYTF. The CDR3 DNA sequence: TGTGCCAGCAGCCGCCCGGAGGAGACTTCTAACTATGGCTACACCTTC. The full variable domain, with the rest looked up from reference TRBV7-9 and TRBJ1-2, is DTGVSQNPRHKITKRGQNVTFRCDPISEHNRLYWYRQTLGQGPEFLTYFQNEAQLEKSRLLSDRFSAERPKGSFSTLEIQRTEQGDSAMYLCASSRPEETSNYGYTFGSGTRLTVV.

This clone was seen a single time. The rearrangement links TRBV7-3 to TRBJ2-1; D is ambiguous. The germline gives CDR1 SGHTA, CDR2 FQGTGA. This CDR3 region has 15 residues. Trimming removed 2 bases from V and 0 bases from J, with 8 bases in between. CDR3 nucleotides: TGTGCCAGCAGCTTAGTACTGAGCTCCTACAATGAGCAGTTCTTC. This translates into CASSLVLSSYNEQFF. The full variable domain, completed using reference TRBV7-3 and TRBJ2-1, is GAGVSQTPSNKVTEKGKYVELRCDPISGHTALYWYRQSLGQGPEFLIYFQGTGAADDSGLPNDRFFAVRPEGSVSTLKIQRTERGDSAVYLCASSLVLSSYNEQFFGPGTRLTVL.

The chain has TRBV7-9 and TRBJ1-5, with 8 bases matching TRBD1. The V segment lost 0 bases and the J segment 6 bases; nucleotides outside the gene matches: 4. This CDR3 spans 15 amino acids. CDR1 and CDR2 (germline): SEHNR, FQNEAQ (reference sequence). CDR3: CASSLAAGGSQPQHF. For the CDR3, the DNA is TGTGCCAGCAGCTTAGCGGCAGGGGGCAGTCAGCCCCAGCATTTT.

The rearrangement joins TRBV7-9 to TRBJ1-2; D perhaps matches TRBD1 (6 bases). V lost 4 bases and J lost 4, with 16 bases in between. The CDR3 runs 15 residues. Per germline, CDR1 SEHNR and CDR2 FQNEAQ (reference sequence). The CDR3, as DNA: TGTGCCAGCAGCTCGTTAGAGACAGGCTCCTATGGCTACACCTTC. Residues: CASSSLETGSYGYTF.

The V call is TRBV7-2, the J call TRBJ2-3; 7 positions agree with TRBD1. With 3 bases clipped from V and 5 bases from J, the junction kept 8 bases outside the gene matches. The V gene's germline CDR1 is SGHTA and CDR2 FQGNSA. CDR3 size: 15 residues. The CDR3 loop is CASSLKQGWVDTQYF. The CDR3 DNA follows: TGTGCCAGCAGCTTGAAACAGGGGTGGGTAGATACGCAGTATTTT.

The V call is TRBV28, the J call TRBJ2-5; 7 nucleotides agree with TRBD2. CDR1 is MDHEN and CDR2 is SYDVKM in the germline V gene. Trimming cost V 2 bases and J 5 bases; bases outside gene matches: 14. The CDR3 is 17 residues long. The CDR3 DNA reads TGTGCCAGCAGTTTAATTGGGGTGGGCGGGAGCTGGGAGACCCAGTACTTC. Protein sequence: CASSLIGVGGSWETQYF.

CDR3 protein: CASSPGLARGGEQFF. CDR3 bases: TGTGCCAGCAGTCCGGGACTAGCCCGAGGGGGTGAGCAGTTCTTC. The rearrangement links TRBV28 to TRBJ2-1, with 9 bases identical to TRBD2. The CDR3 is 15 amino acids. CDR1 and CDR2 from the germline V gene are MDHEN and SYDVKM. V dropped 5 bases and J dropped 9; count of bases not matched to a gene: 11.

The rearrangement links TRBV27 to TRBJ2-7; TRBD1 aligns across 10 bases. CDR1 and CDR2 (germline): MNHEY, SMNVEV (reference sequence). There are 12 residues in the CDR3. V gave up 8 bases and J gave up 6 bases; unmatched junction bases: 4. The CDR3 coding sequence is TGTGCCAGCTCGACAGGGGGCCGCGAGCAGTACTTC. Translating it yields CASSTGGREQYF.

The chain joins TRBV6-2 or TRBV6-3 to TRBJ2-1; 8 bases agree with TRBD2. The CDR3 is made up of 17 amino acids. CDR1 MNHEY and CDR2 SVGEGT come from the germline V gene. Trimming at V came to 5 bases and at J to 6 bases, leaving 15 bases not matched to a gene. CDR3 sequence (DNA): TGTGCCAGCAGTCCCTTGTTGGCGGGACTAGTGCTCAATGAGCAGTTCTTC. Its translation: CASSPLLAGLVLNEQFF.

The table lists this clone with a count of one. The sample holds other DNA sequences that translate to the same CDR3. The rearrangement uses TRBV5-1 and TRBJ2-3; possible D gene TRBD2, 5 bases. This CDR3 spans 14 amino acids. CDR1 and CDR2 from the germline V gene are SGHRS and YFSETQ. V lost 0 bases and J lost 3, with 8 bases in between. The CDR3 protein is CASSLAGYTDTQYF. The CDR3 coding sequence is TGCGCCAGCAGCTTGGCGGGGTATACAGATACGCAGTATTTT.

The chain employs TRBV5-5 and TRBJ1-4, with 8 positions matching TRBD1. J gave up 8 bases and V 1 base, and 7 bases lay outside the gene matches. CDR1 SGHKS and CDR2 YYEKEE come from the germline V gene (reference sequence). The CDR3 covers 15 residues. The CDR3 region is CASSLNTGGAEKLFF. In nucleotides, the CDR3 is TGTGCCAGCAGCTTGAACACAGGGGGGGCGGAAAAACTGTTTTTT. The complete variable domain, with remaining parts taken from reference TRBV5-5 and TRBJ1-4, reads DAGVTQSPTHLIKTRGQQVTLRCSPISGHKSVSWYQQVLGQGPQFIFQYYEKEERGRGNFPDRFSARQFPNYSSELNVNALLLGDSALYLCASSLNTGGAEKLFFGSGTQLSVL.

The gene calls are TRBV10-1 and TRBJ2-7; D might be TRBD1 (5 bases). The V end lost 2 bases, the J end lost 3 bases, and 8 bases lay between the germline ends. This CDR3 spans 13 amino acids. Per germline, CDR1 WNHNN and CDR2 SYGVQD (reference sequence). In nucleotides, the CDR3 is TGCGCCAGCAGTGAGGGACACCTCTACGAGCAGTACTTC. It yields the protein CASSEGHLYEQYF.